Sequencing of this T cell receptor beta chain was carried out in a study of PD-L1 blockade in urothelial cancer. Study overall: Prior exposure to chemotherapy in patients amounted to 0 to 3 regimens received. A median approximately 140,000 T cells were found in blood samples. Broader study findings: Larger 3-week expansion of tumor-associated blood clones was seen in durable-benefit patients.

Clones were sequenced by immunoSEQ multiplex PCR, and TCRdb holds only the in-frame ones, with some missing. The profile shows about 45,000 clones, approximately 88% of them singletons. On this clone itself: The antigen remains unidentified.

The CDR3 sequence is 15 residues long. Trimming at V came to 1 base and at J to 8 bases, leaving 6 bases not matched to a gene. The V gene's germline CDR1 is SGHDN and CDR2 FVKESK. The starting material was PBMCs, obtained around atezolizumab (anti-PD-L1) treatment. This receptor was identified in a man older than 75 with urothelial cancer. J is TRBJ2-1 and V is TRBV14; 9 positions agree with TRBD2. The DNA of the CDR3 is TGTGCCAGCAGCCAAGGTAAGCGGGAGGAGGATGAGCAGTTCTTC. It codes for CASSQGKREEDEQFF.